This record covers a single T cell receptor beta chain. These data come from a study of control samples from healthy donors and cancer patients. The CDR3 runs 16 residues. V trimming: 2 bases; J trimming: 5 bases; junction bases outside the gene matches: 11. Germline V lookup: CDR1 MNHEY, CDR2 SVGEGT. Sequencing used immunoSEQ multiplex PCR; TCRdb keeps in-frame clones, though not all of them. The profile shows roughly 20,000 clones, 80% to 85% of them singletons. J is TRBJ1-1 and V is TRBV6-2 or TRBV6-3; the match to TRBD1 covers 7 bases. The sequenced sample was PBMCs. The sequence was obtained from a man aged 60 to 69 with colorectal cancer. The CDR3 reads CASSYPGTVWWTEAFF. For the CDR3, the DNA is TGTGCCAGCAGTTACCCGGGGACAGTGTGGTGGACTGAAGCTTTCTTT.